The 14 T cell receptor beta chains presented below share a single source sample, sequenced in a study of cytomegalovirus exposure and HLA in healthy donors (dated by TCRdb to the late 2010s). The library came from the immunoSEQ multiplex PCR assay. For the multiplex PCR, a mixture combining 60 forward primers for TCR Vbeta segments and 13 reverse primers for TCR Jbeta segments was used. TCRdb provides this immuneACCESS table in a form limited to in-frame rearrangements. Some clones are lacking; in checked studies, under half of them reflect an unresolved V gene, and why the rest are absent is not known. In all, the sample holds around 140,000 clones, and around 78% of those were seen once. Approximately 1.8% of the sample lies in the top ten. Sequenced material: PBMCs. The receptor source for this set is a woman under 30 in good health and CMV-seronegative.

This clone was seen only once. The CDR3 reads CASSEEQIYEQYV. The DNA for the CDR3 is TGTGCCAGCAGTGAAGAACAGATCTACGAGCAGTACGTC. The chain combines TRBV2 with TRBJ2-7; D remains ambiguous. Trimming took 1 base from V and 3 from J, leaving 7 bases between them. Germline V gives CDR1 SNHLY, CDR2 FYNNEI. The CDR3 extends over 13 amino acids.

The chain has TRBV4-3 and TRBJ1-2; D remains unclear. Germline-derived CDR1 and CDR2 are LGHNA and YSLEER. The V end was cut by 1 base, the J end by 5 bases, with 8 bases between. The CDR3 has 13 residues. The CDR3 loop is CASSQVRGYGYTF. The CDR3 DNA reads as TGCGCCAGCAGCCAAGTGAGAGGGTATGGCTACACCTTC.

This sequence joins TRBV7-9 and TRBJ1-1, with 9 bases matching TRBD1. This CDR3 contains 14 residues. V lost 6 bases, J lost 6 bases, and 8 bases stayed unmatched. Germline CDR1 reads SEHNR; CDR2 reads FQNEAQ (reference sequence). CDR3 DNA sequence: TGTGCCAGCAGGGGGGGACAGGGCCCAGCTGAAGCTTTCTTT. Its translation: CASRGGQGPAEAFF.

The chain uses TRBV2 and TRBJ1-2, with D uncertain. The CDR3 spans 15 residues. The V gene's germline CDR1 is SNHLY and CDR2 FYNNEI. V lost 4 bases, J lost 2 bases, and 14 bases lay in between. The CDR3 here is CASSVLSPQNYGYTF. For the CDR3, the DNA is TGTGCCAGCAGTGTTCTCTCGCCCCAGAACTATGGCTACACCTTC.

The V gene is TRBV4-1, the J gene TRBJ2-7, with a tentative D call TRBD1 (5 bases). Germline assignment: CDR1 MGHRA and CDR2 YSYEKL. V lost 4 bases and J 4 bases, leaving 17 bases between the germline ends. This CDR3 has 15 amino acids. CDR3 sequence (DNA): TGCGCCAGCAGCCCCCGATCGACAGCCTTTTACGAGCAGTACTTC. It encodes CASSPRSTAFYEQYF.

The V and J genes are TRBV7-9 and TRBJ2-1; 7 bases are a match to TRBD1. The CDR3 is 18 amino acids. CDR1 is SEHNR, CDR2 FQNEAQ, per germline (reference sequence). V was pared by 5 bases and J by 4 bases, with 17 bases of the junction left unmatched. This chain's CDR3 is CASSTNIKPGQNYNEQFF. In nucleotides, the CDR3 is TGTGCCAGCAGCACGAACATTAAACCGGGACAGAATTACAATGAGCAGTTCTTC.

The chain carries TRBV11-3 and TRBJ2-1, with TRBD2 as a possible D gene (5 bases). Trimming pared 5 bases from V and 1 base from J, leaving 18 bases between. The germline gives CDR1 SGHNT, CDR2 YENEEA. This CDR3 is built from 17 residues. This chain's CDR3 is CASSPWSGWRSYNEQFF. For the CDR3, the DNA is TGTGCCAGCAGCCCTTGGAGCGGCTGGAGGTCCTACAATGAGCAGTTCTTC.

This clone was counted a few times. The rearrangement joins TRBV4-3 to TRBJ2-1; 14 nucleotides line up with TRBD2. J was trimmed by 7 bases and V by 0 bases; bases with no gene match: 2. Germline CDR1 and CDR2: LGHNA and YSLEER. This CDR3 has 16 amino acids. The DNA of the CDR3 is TGCGCCAGCAGCCAAGAAAGGACTAGCGGGGGGAATGAGCAGTTCTTC. It yields the protein CASSQERTSGGNEQFF.

The genes are TRBV6-4 and TRBJ2-3; 7 bases align to TRBD2. Trimming cost V 3 bases and J 0 bases; bases outside gene matches: 3. The CDR3 runs to 15 residues. Germline assignment: CDR1 MRHNA and CDR2 SNTAGT. CDR3 sequence reads: CASSEGSGSTDTQYF. CDR3 nucleotide sequence: TGTGCCAGCAGTGAGGGTAGCGGGAGCACAGATACGCAGTATTTT.

Concerning this clone itself: This CDR3 fails to terminate in the conserved phenylalanine or tryptophan, so it likely reflects a read error. This chain joins TRBV7-9 and TRBJ1-1; D unclear. Germline assignment: CDR1 SEHNR and CDR2 FQNEAQ (reference sequence). The CDR3 extends over 17 amino acids. The V and J ends lost 0 bases and 2 bases respectively, with 16 bases between them. The CDR3 DNA reads as TGTGCCAGCAGCTTAGCCCAAACAGCCATCCTCAACACTGAAGCTTTCCTT. This codes for CASSLAQTAILNTEAFL.

The chain uses TRBV18 and TRBJ2-5; D is possibly TRBD2 (5 bases). There are 13 residues in the CDR3. Germline CDR1 and CDR2: KGHSH and LQKENI. V lost 3 bases and J lost 5, with 10 bases in between. CDR3 in DNA: TGTGCCAGCTCACCCCCGGGAAGGGAGACCCAGTACTTC. Its translation is CASSPPGRETQYF.

This chain connects TRBV27 to TRBJ1-4; 7 bases align to TRBD1. Trimming removed 6 bases from V and 5 bases from J; junction bases left unmatched: 12. Germline CDR1 MNHEY, CDR2 SMNVEV (reference sequence). This CDR3 spans 16 amino acids. CDR3 DNA sequence: TGTGCCAGCAGCCCCAGGGGCAGGGACAGAAATGAAAAACTGTTTTTT. Its protein product is CASSPRGRDRNEKLFF.

The J gene is TRBJ1-1, the V gene TRBV5-1; 8 bases match TRBD1. The germline gives CDR1 SGHRS, CDR2 YFSETQ. V was pared by 4 bases and J by 0 bases, with 2 bases of the junction left unmatched. The CDR3 loop spans 14 amino acids. In nucleotides, the CDR3 is TGCGCCAGCAGCAGGGACAGGTTGAACACTGAAGCTTTCTTT. Translated: CASSRDRLNTEAFF.

This clone was counted once. J is TRBJ1-5 and V is TRBV28, with D tentatively TRBD1 (5 bases). Germline V gene sequence: CDR1 MDHEN, CDR2 SYDVKM. The CDR3 length is 14 residues. Trimming removed 2 bases from V and 6 bases from J, with 11 bases in between. CDR3 sequence reads: CASSLMGGSQPQHF. The CDR3 DNA reads as TGTGCCAGCAGTTTAATGGGGGGGAGTCAGCCCCAGCATTTT.